This T cell receptor (beta chain) is drawn from a study of blood T cell repertoires in COVID-19 (dated by TCRdb to the early 2020s). The study in broad terms: Samples covering the acute and convalescent phases of COVID-19 were provided by collaborators in the United States, Italy and Spain. The prospective study material was composed of cDNA or gDNA derived from T cells, B-cell-depleted T cells, or PBMCs. The dataset comprised deeply sampled blood TCRbeta repertoires from subjects exposed to, actively infected with, or recovered from COVID-19. A freely available public database, intended as a resource for researchers studying the immune response to SARS-CoV-2, is where the repertoires were released. The samples were drawn from the first 160 participants of the ongoing ImmuneRACE study and from about 1,200 subjects provided by 6 global collaborators. Nearly every sample came with metadata listing a de-identified subject ID, COVID-19 status, age in years and sex. HLA class I and class II types, where available, came from metadata supplied by the sample provider rather than from assay-based typing.

With respect to this clone: It has no known antigen specificity. No much larger clone is present one base from it, and per-base qualities are unavailable.

Here is what the overall study found, with its caveats: Clinical and demographic metadata were provided uncurated, with the amount varying by source and participant.

The immunoSEQ Assay, a bias-controlled multiplex PCR, was used to amplify TCRbeta CDR3 regions from genomic DNA. For the original study's pipeline: The number of nucleated cells in each sample was estimated by amplification of reference gene primers within the assay. To quantify the absolute abundance of each unique TCRbeta CDR3 rearrangement, sequence reads were collapsed and filtered. For each sample, productive Simpson clonality was calculated as the square root of Simpson's diversity index over productive rearrangements. This is the immuneACCESS table as TCRdb keeps it, with only in-frame sequences that have V and J called. A part of the clones is gone; compared with another copy, unresolved V genes explain less than half, and the rest is unexplained. The V and J calls and clone size are taken from that table; D and trimming were inferred from the DNA. Across this sample there are around 260,000 clones, with just over 85% seen only once. 2.5% to 3.5% of the sample is taken by the ten largest.

The collaborating institutions used their own protocols to collect whole blood in K2EDTA tubes. For TCRbeta analysis, collaborators shipped samples as frozen whole blood, isolated PBMCs, or DNA extracted from either of those sample types. The clonotype was recovered from a woman in her thirties with active or convalescent COVID-19. The sequenced material came from peripheral blood.

The nucleotide sequence reads as follows: TGTGCCAGCTCACCTCGGGACAGGGAAGCAGATACGCAGTATTTT. It is translated as CASSPRDREADTQYF. This chain joins TRBV18 to TRBJ2-3; 9 middle bases align to TRBD1. CDR1 KGHSH and CDR2 LQKENI are derived from the germline V gene. The CDR3 runs 15 amino acids, cysteine and phenylalanine included. Here the CDR3 DNA is all that survives: 45 bases in frame from base 1. At the junction V is shortened by 3 bases and J by 4 bases; bases outside the gene matches: 5.